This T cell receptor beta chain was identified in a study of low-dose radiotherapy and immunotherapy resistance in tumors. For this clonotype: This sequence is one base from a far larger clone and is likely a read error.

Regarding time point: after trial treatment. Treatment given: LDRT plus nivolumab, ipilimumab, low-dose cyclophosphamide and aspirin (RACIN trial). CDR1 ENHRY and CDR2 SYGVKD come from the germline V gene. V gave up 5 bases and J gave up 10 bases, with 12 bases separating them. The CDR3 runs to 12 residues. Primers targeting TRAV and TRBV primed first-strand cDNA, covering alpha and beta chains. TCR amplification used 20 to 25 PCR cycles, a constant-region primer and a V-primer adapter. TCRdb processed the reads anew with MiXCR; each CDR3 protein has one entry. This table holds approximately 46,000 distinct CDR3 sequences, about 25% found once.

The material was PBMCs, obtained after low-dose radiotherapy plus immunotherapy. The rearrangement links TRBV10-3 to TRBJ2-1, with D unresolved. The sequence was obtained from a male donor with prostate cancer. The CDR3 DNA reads TGTGCCATCAGTTTCGACCATTACGAGCAGTTCTTC. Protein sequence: CAISFDHYEQFF.